This entry lists 22 T cell receptor beta chains sequenced from one sample in a study of T cell responses to AZD1222 COVID-19 vaccine. Profiled with immunoSEQ multiplex PCR; TCRdb holds only in-frame clones, not every one. In the table there are 250,000 to 300,000 clones, 90% to 95% of which are singletons. The sample here was peripheral blood, taken 28 days after the second AZD1222 dose. These receptor sequences come from an adult who received the AZD1222 COVID-19 vaccine.

The chain links TRBV28 to TRBJ1-5; D not certain. Trimming removed 4 bases at V and 7 bases at J, with 8 bases between. The CDR3 runs to 12 residues. The germline gives CDR1 MDHEN, CDR2 SYDVKM. CDR3: CASSSGLQPQHF. The CDR3 nucleotides are TGTGCCAGCAGTTCGGGGTTACAGCCCCAGCATTTT.

The genes are TRBV15 and TRBJ1-4, with TRBD1 identical over 11 bases. There are 17 residues in the CDR3. Germline V gene sequence: CDR1 LNHNV, CDR2 YYDKDF (reference sequence). The ends lost 7 bases at V and 1 base at J; junction bases unmatched: 8. For the CDR3, the DNA is TGTGCCACCACCGAGGACAGGGGGCAGGGAACTAATGAAAAACTGTTTTTT. Translation gives CATTEDRGQGTNEKLFF.

This chain uses TRBV18 with TRBJ1-4; 7 positions match TRBD1. V shed 6 bases and J 8 bases; nucleotides not matched to a gene: 12. The CDR3 contains 15 residues. The germline gives CDR1 KGHSH, CDR2 LQKENI. The CDR3: CASSPRQGKLEKLFF. The CDR3 region has the DNA TGTGCCAGCTCCCCCCGACAGGGCAAGCTCGAAAAACTGTTTTTT.

The CDR3 bases are TGTGCCAGCAGCTTCAGCCTGCGGGACACTGAAGCTTTCTTT. It specifies CASSFSLRDTEAFF. The chain has TRBV7-2 and TRBJ1-1; no clear D. The CDR3 has 14 amino acids. Germline CDR1 reads SGHTA; CDR2 reads FQGNSA. Trimming took 3 bases from V and 3 from J, leaving 11 bases between them.

The rearrangement joins TRBV19 to TRBJ2-7; 7 bases line up with TRBD2. This CDR3 spans 16 amino acids. CDR1 LNHDA and CDR2 SQIVND come from the germline V gene (reference sequence). The V gene end was trimmed by 0 bases and the J gene end by 3 bases; junction bases not matched to a gene: 8. DNA for the CDR3: TGTGCCAGTAGTATAGAGGGAGGGAACACATTCTACGAGCAGTACTTC. Its translation: CASSIEGGNTFYEQYF. The whole variable domain, filled in from reference TRBV19 and TRBJ2-7, reads DGGITQSPKYLFRKEGQNVTLSCEQNLNHDAMYWYRQDPGQGLRLIYYSQIVNDFQKGDIAEGYSVSREKKESFPLTVTSAQKNPTAFYLCASSIEGGNTFYEQYFGPGTRLTVT.

The chain combines TRBV2 with TRBJ2-7, with 9 bases lining up with TRBD2. CDR1 and CDR2 (germline): SNHLY, FYNNEI. CDR3 length: 14 amino acids. V lost 7 bases to trimming and J lost 1 base; unmatched junction nucleotides: 5. The CDR3 is CASTGTSHSYEQYF. The CDR3 bases are TGTGCCAGCACCGGGACTAGCCATTCCTACGAGCAGTACTTC.

This clone appeared once. This chain's CDR3 is CASSLLGTEYKQYF. The DNA of the CDR3 is TGTGCCAGCAGTTTACTCGGGACTGAGTACAAGCAGTACTTC. V usage is TRBV27 and J usage is TRBJ2-7; maybe TRBD2 (6 bases). Germline loops: CDR1 MNHEY, CDR2 SMNVEV (reference sequence). Trimming took off 2 bases at V and 8 bases at J, with 16 bases between the two ends. The CDR3 totals 14 residues.

The rearrangement uses TRBV9 and TRBJ2-5, with D perhaps matching TRBD2 (6 bases). CDR3 length: 14 residues. Germline lookup yields CDR1 SGDLS and CDR2 YYNGEE. The germline V and J ends were trimmed by 4 bases and 1 base, with 11 bases remaining between them. This CDR3 is CASSFSGFQETQYF. The CDR3 coding sequence is TGTGCCAGCAGCTTTAGCGGATTCCAAGAGACCCAGTACTTC. Combining the CDR3 with reference TRBV9 and TRBJ2-5 gives the whole variable domain DSGVTQTPKHLITATGQRVTLRCSPRSGDLSVYWYQQSLDQGLQFLIQYYNGEERAKGNILERFSAQQFPDLHSELNLSSLELGDSALYFCASSFSGFQETQYFGPGTRLLVL.

The V call is TRBV28, the J call TRBJ2-5; D ambiguous. V was trimmed by 2 bases and J by 1 base, leaving 5 bases between them. CDR3 length equals 13 residues. Germline CDR1 MDHEN, CDR2 SYDVKM. In nucleotides, the CDR3 is TGTGCCAGCAGTTTAGGGCTCCAAGAGACCCAGTACTTC. Protein product: CASSLGLQETQYF.

This chain connects TRBV28 to TRBJ1-2; 10 bases match TRBD1. The CDR3 has 13 residues. CDR1 is MDHEN, CDR2 SYDVKM, per germline. The V gene end was trimmed by 6 bases and the J gene end by 6 bases; junction bases not matched to a gene: 4. This CDR3 reads CASRTGTGDGYTF. The CDR3 nucleotides read TGTGCCAGCAGGACCGGGACAGGGGATGGCTACACCTTC.

The V and J genes are TRBV6-2 or TRBV6-3 and TRBJ1-1; D gene unclear. The V end lost 2 bases, the J end lost 6 bases, and 13 bases lay between the germline ends. The CDR3 sequence is 14 residues long. Per germline, CDR1 MNHEY and CDR2 SVGEGT. The DNA for the CDR3 is TGTGCCAGCAGTTACCCGACGGGCAGGCCTGAAGCTTTCTTT. The encoded protein is CASSYPTGRPEAFF.

The chain uses TRBV6-6 and TRBJ1-3; D is unclear. Between the trimmed V and J ends, which lost 5 bases and 3 bases, there was a span of 2 bases. The germline V gene has CDR1 MNHNY and CDR2 SVGAGI (reference sequence). This CDR3 has 11 residues. CDR3 sequence: CASSLGNTIYF. The CDR3 coding sequence is TGTGCCAGCAGTCTTGGAAACACCATATATTTT.

V usage is TRBV12-3 or TRBV12-4 and J usage is TRBJ2-2; D unresolved. V was clipped by 6 bases and J by 6 bases, with 5 bases between them. This CDR3 is built from 11 residues. The CDR3 spells CASRAAGELFF. The CDR3 coding sequence is TGTGCCAGCAGGGCGGCCGGGGAGCTGTTTTTT.

This rearrangement joins TRBV19 to TRBJ1-4; D gene uncertain. This CDR3 has 12 amino acids. From germline, CDR1 is LNHDA and CDR2 SQIVND (reference sequence). Trimming removed 5 bases from V and 7 bases from J, with 8 bases in between. The CDR3 coding sequence is TGTGCCAGTAGTGTCCGGGGTGAAAAACTGTTTTTT. Protein: CASSVRGEKLFF.

The chain uses TRBV7-9 and TRBJ2-7; 8 nucleotides agree with TRBD2. The CDR3 runs to 16 residues. Germline assignment: CDR1 SEHNR and CDR2 FQNEAQ (reference sequence). After removal of 4 bases from V and 4 bases from J, the junction contained 12 bases not matched to a gene. CDR3 sequence: CASSSPRAGGAYEQYF. Written as DNA, the CDR3 is TGTGCCAGCAGCTCCCCCCGTGCGGGAGGCGCGTACGAGCAGTACTTC. Full variable domain (missing parts from reference TRBV7-9 and TRBJ2-7): DTGVSQNPRHKITKRGQNVTFRCDPISEHNRLYWYRQTLGQGPEFLTYFQNEAQLEKSRLLSDRFSAERPKGSFSTLEIQRTEQGDSAMYLCASSSPRAGGAYEQYFGPGTRLTVT.

The chain uses TRBV4-1 and TRBJ1-1; 8 positions match TRBD1. Germline-derived CDR1 and CDR2 are MGHRA and YSYEKL. The CDR3 consists of 13 residues. After removal of 4 bases from V and 5 bases from J, the junction contained 3 bases not matched to a gene. CDR3 loop: CASSPDRGTEAFF. The DNA of the CDR3 is TGCGCCAGCAGCCCTGACAGGGGAACTGAAGCTTTCTTT.

CDR3 protein: CASSVTGGSYEQYF. The CDR3 bases are TGCGCCAGCAGCGTTACAGGCGGATCCTACGAGCAGTACTTC. This chain uses TRBV5-1 with TRBJ2-7, with TRBD1 as a possible D gene (5 bases). This CDR3 region has 14 residues. Germline CDR1 reads SGHRS; CDR2 reads YFSETQ. The ends were cut back, 4 bases at V and 1 base at J, with 12 bases in the middle. The entire variable domain, with the rest obtained from reference TRBV5-1 and TRBJ2-7, is as follows: KAGVTQTPRYLIKTRGQQVTLSCSPISGHRSVSWYQQTPGQGLQFLFEYFSETQRNKGNFPGRFSGRQFSNSRSEMNVSTLELGDSALYLCASSVTGGSYEQYFGPGTRLTVT.

The genes are TRBV5-4 and TRBJ1-2; 8 bases are shared with TRBD1. Germline V gives CDR1 SGHNT, CDR2 YYREEE (reference sequence). This CDR3 has 19 amino acids. Trimming took 1 base from V and 2 from J; bases not matched to a gene: 16. The chain's CDR3 is CASSLWGSAGQELNYGYTF. DNA of the CDR3: TGTGCCAGCAGCTTGTGGGGCAGCGCGGGACAGGAATTGAACTATGGCTACACCTTC.

V is TRBV5-6 and J is TRBJ2-1; 12 bases match TRBD2. The V and J ends lost 4 bases and 4 bases, in that order; junction bases with no gene match: 9. This CDR3 contains 17 residues. The germline gives CDR1 SGHDT, CDR2 YYEEEE. DNA for the CDR3: TGTGCCAGCAGCCCCCTCTCTAGCGGGAGGGGGTACAATGAGCAGTTCTTC. It specifies CASSPLSSGRGYNEQFF.

This clone was seen a single time. The genes are TRBV30 and TRBJ2-1; 10 bases align to TRBD2. The V gene end was trimmed by 2 bases and the J gene end by 6 bases; junction bases not matched to a gene: 10. The germline V gene has CDR1 GTSNPN and CDR2 SVGIG (reference sequence). This CDR3 is 16 amino acids long. The CDR3, as DNA: TGTGCCTGGAGTACGGCGAAGGGACTAGCGTTCAATGAGCAGTTCTTC. Its translation: CAWSTAKGLAFNEQFF.

The chain carries TRBV28 and TRBJ2-1; tentative D call: TRBD2 (5 bases). Per germline, CDR1 MDHEN and CDR2 SYDVKM. This CDR3 is built from 12 residues. The V gene lost 6 bases and the J gene lost 9 bases, with 12 bases spanning the gap. The CDR3 coding sequence is TGTGCCAGCAGGACACTAGGTCCTGAGCAGTTCTTC. Amino acid sequence: CASRTLGPEQFF.

The chain has TRBV28 and TRBJ2-5; 16 positions agree with TRBD2. The CDR3 spans 18 residues. Germline lookup yields CDR1 MDHEN and CDR2 SYDVKM. After removal of 6 bases from V and 4 bases from J, the junction contained 11 bases not matched to a gene. For the CDR3, the DNA is TGTGCCAGCAGATCCGGGACTAGCGGGGGGGCCCTCGGAGAGACCCAGTACTTC. Residues: CASRSGTSGGALGETQYF.